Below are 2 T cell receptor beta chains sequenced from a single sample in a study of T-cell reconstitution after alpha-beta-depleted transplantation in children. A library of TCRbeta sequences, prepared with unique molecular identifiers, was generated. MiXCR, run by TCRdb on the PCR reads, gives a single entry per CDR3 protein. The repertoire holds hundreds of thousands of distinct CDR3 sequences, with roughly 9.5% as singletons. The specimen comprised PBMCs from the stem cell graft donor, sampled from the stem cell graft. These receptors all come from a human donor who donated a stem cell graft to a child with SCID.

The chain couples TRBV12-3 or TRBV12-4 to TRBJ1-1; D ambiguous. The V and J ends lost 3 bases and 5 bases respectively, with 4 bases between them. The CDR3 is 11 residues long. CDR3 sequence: CASSFETEAFF. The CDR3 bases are TGTGCCAGCAGTTTCGAGACTGAAGCTTTCTTT.

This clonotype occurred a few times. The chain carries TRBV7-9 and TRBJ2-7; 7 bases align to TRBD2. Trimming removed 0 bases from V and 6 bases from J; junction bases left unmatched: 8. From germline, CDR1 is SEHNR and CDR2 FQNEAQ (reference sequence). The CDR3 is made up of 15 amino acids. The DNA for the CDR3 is TGTGCCAGCAGCTTAGCGCACGGGGGGAGTGGCGAGCAGTACTTC. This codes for CASSLAHGGSGEQYF.